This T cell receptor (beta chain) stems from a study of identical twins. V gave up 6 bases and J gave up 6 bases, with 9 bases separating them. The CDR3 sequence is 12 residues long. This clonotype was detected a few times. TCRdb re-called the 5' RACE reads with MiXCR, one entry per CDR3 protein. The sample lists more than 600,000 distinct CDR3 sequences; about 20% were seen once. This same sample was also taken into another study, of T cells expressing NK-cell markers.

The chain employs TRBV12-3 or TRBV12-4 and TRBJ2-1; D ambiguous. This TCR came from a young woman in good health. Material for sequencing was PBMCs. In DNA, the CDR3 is TGTGCCAGCAGCTCTTACGGCAATGAGCAGTTCTTC. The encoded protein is CASSSYGNEQFF.